This T cell receptor (beta chain) was identified in a study of blood T cell repertoires in COVID-19. The assay was immunoSEQ multiplex PCR, and TCRdb's table has in-frame clones only and misses some. In the table there are a few hundred thousand clones, roughly nine tenths of which are singletons. Residents of 24 US areas, aged roughly 18 to 89 years, made up the participants. Cohorts were based on clinical histories the participants reported. V lost 6 bases to trimming and J lost 5 bases, with 7 bases between them. Per germline, CDR1 MNHNY and CDR2 SVGAGI (reference sequence). The CDR3 spans 11 residues.

The sequence was obtained from a woman in her fifties or sixties who had recovered from COVID-19. The sequenced sample consisted of PBMCs or T cells enriched from blood (not recorded which). The chain uses TRBV6-6 and TRBJ2-5; D not resolved. CDR3 nucleotides: TGTGCCAGCAGCCCCGTGGAGACCCAGTACTTC. Protein sequence: CASSPVETQYF.